One and the same sample provided the 2 T cell receptor beta chains below, sequenced in a study of T cells in Graves' hyperthyroidism and ophthalmopathy. The TCR beta CDR3 regions underwent amplification using RNA transcripts as the source. With the HTBI primer set, the TCR CDR3 went through a first round of RT-PCR. Using its own MiXCR run on the multiplex PCR reads, TCRdb lists one record per CDR3 protein. Of over 650,000 distinct CDR3 sequences in the sample, less than 20% are singletons; the top ten hold roughly 8%. The material sequenced was blood. The receptor set was obtained from a man aged 18 to 30 with Graves' hyperthyroidism.

The chain recombines TRBV20-1 with TRBJ1-1; no clear D. Germline V gene data show CDR1 as DFQATT and CDR2 as SNEGSKA (reference sequence). CDR3 length equals 13 residues. Trimming shortened V by 1 base and J by 1 base, and 7 bases separated the two germline ends. DNA of the CDR3: TGCAGTGCTAGAGCTACGCAGAACACTGAAGCTTTCTTT. Amino acids: CSARATQNTEAFF.

The CDR3 spells CASSQSRARGNNEQFF. Written as DNA, the CDR3 is TGTGCCAGCAGCCAGTCCCGGGCTCGGGGGAACAATGAGCAGTTCTTC. The rearrangement links TRBV5-6 to TRBJ2-1; D is perhaps TRBD2 (6 bases). This CDR3 comprises 16 residues. The germline V gene has CDR1 SGHDT and CDR2 YYEEEE. The germline V and J ends were trimmed by 4 bases and 5 bases, with 19 bases remaining between them.